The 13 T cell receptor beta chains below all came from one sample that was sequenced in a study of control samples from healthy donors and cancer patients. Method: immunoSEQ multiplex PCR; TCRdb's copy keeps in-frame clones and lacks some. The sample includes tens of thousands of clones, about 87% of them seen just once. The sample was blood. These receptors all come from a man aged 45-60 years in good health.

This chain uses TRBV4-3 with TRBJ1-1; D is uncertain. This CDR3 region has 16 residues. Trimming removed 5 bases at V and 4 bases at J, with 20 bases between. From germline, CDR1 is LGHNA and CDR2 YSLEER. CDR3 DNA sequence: TGCGCCAGCAGCGCATTGCCCCTGGTGGGAGGCACTGAAGCTTTCTTT. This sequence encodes CASSALPLVGGTEAFF.

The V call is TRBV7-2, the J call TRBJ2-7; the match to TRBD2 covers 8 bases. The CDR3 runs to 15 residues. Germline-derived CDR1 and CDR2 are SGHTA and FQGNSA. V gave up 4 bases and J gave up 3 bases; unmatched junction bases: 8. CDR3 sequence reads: CASSSNGGAYYEQYF. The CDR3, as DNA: TGTGCCAGCAGCTCAAACGGGGGGGCGTACTACGAGCAGTACTTC.

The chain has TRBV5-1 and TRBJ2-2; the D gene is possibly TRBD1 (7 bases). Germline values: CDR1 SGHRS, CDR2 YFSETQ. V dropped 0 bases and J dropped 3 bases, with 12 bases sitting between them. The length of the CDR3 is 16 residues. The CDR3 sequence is CASSLGQGGYTGELFF. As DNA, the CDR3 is TGCGCCAGCAGCTTGGGCCAGGGGGGATACACCGGGGAGCTGTTTTTT.

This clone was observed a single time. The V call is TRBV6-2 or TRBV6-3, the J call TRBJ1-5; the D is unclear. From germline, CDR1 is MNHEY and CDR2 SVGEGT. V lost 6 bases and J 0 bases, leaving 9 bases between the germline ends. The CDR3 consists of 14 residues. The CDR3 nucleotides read TGTGCCAGCAGGCCTCCGGATAGCAATCAGCCCCAGCATTTT. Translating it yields CASRPPDSNQPQHF.

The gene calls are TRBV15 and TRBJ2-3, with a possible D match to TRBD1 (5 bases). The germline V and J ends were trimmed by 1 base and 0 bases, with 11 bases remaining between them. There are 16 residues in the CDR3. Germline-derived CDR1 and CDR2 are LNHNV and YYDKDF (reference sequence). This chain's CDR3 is CATSRGEGASTDTQYF. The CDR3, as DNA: TGTGCCACCAGCAGAGGGGAAGGGGCTAGCACAGATACGCAGTATTTT.

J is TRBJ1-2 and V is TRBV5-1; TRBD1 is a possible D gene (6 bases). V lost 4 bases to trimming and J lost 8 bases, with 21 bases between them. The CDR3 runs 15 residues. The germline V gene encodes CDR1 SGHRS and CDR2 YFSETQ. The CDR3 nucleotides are TGCGCCAGCAGCCCGGCGCCTCCGGGGGCGCGGGGCTACACCTTC. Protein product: CASSPAPPGARGYTF.

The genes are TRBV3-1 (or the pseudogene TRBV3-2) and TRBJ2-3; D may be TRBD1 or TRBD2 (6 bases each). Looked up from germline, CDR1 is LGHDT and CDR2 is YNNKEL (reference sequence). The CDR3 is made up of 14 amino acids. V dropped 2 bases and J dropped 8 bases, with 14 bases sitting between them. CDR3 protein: CASSQIQGRGTQYF. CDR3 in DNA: TGTGCCAGCAGCCAAATCCAGGGGCGGGGTACGCAGTATTTT.

CDR3 nucleotide sequence: TGTGCCAGCAGCTTAAGGCCAGGGGGCGCGGGTCAGCCCCAGCATTTT. It specifies CASSLRPGGAGQPQHF. The rearrangement joins TRBV7-2 to TRBJ1-5; 8 positions match TRBD1. This CDR3 contains 16 residues. Per the germline V gene, CDR1 is SGHTA and CDR2 is FQGNSA. J lost 6 bases, V lost 2 bases, and 9 bases had no gene match.

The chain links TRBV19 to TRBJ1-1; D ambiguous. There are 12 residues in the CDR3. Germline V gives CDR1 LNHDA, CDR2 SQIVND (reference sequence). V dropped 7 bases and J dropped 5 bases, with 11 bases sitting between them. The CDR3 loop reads CASTRVGTEAFF. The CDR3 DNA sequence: TGTGCCAGTACGCGGGTGGGAACTGAAGCTTTCTTT.

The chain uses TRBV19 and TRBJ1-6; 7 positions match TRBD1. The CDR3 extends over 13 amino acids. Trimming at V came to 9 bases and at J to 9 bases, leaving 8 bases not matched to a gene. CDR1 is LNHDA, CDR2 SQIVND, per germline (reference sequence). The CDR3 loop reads CASRGPGGSPLHF. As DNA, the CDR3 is TGTGCCAGCAGAGGGCCAGGGGGTTCACCCCTCCACTTT.

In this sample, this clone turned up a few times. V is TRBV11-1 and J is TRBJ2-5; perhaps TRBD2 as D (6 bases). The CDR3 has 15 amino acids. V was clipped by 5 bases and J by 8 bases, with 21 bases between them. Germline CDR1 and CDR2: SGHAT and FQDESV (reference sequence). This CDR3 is CASSRGTDITETQYF. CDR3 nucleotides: TGTGCCAGCAGCCGCGGGACCGATATAACAGAAACCCAGTACTTC.

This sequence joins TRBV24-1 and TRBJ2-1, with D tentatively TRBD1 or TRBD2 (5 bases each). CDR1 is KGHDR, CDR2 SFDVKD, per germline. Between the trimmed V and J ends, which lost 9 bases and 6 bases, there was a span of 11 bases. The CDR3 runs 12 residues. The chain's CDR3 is CATGEGINEQFF. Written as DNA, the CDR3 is TGTGCCACCGGAGAGGGGATCAATGAGCAGTTCTTC.

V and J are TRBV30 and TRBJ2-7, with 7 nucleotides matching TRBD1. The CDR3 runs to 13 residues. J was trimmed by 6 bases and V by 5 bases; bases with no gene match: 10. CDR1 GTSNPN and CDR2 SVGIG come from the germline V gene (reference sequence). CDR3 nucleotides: TGTGCCTGGGTCCCGGGACAGAAGGCCGAGCAGTACTTC. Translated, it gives CAWVPGQKAEQYF.